The 19 T cell receptor beta chains given below trace back to one sample, sequenced in a study of response to subunit inactivated influenza vaccine. Using its own MiXCR run on the RT-PCR reads, TCRdb lists one record per CDR3 protein. Among under 750,000 distinct CDR3 sequences listed, approximately 12% were seen once. The sample consisted of PBMCs from blood, taken on the day of vaccination. The receptors stem from a man between 45 and 60 years old who received an inactivated influenza vaccine.

This clonotype occurred many times. V usage is TRBV5-1 and J usage is TRBJ2-2; D possibly corresponds to TRBD1 (6 bases). Trimming removed 4 bases at V and 5 bases at J, with 9 bases between. The CDR3 has 13 amino acids. From germline, CDR1 is SGHRS and CDR2 YFSETQ. The CDR3 DNA reads TGCGCCAGCAGCGTGCAGGGGACCGGGGAGCTGTTTTTT. Protein sequence: CASSVQGTGELFF.

The chain links TRBV3-1 to TRBJ2-7; 8 bases align to TRBD2. The ends lost 8 bases at V and 2 bases at J; junction bases unmatched: 8. Germline V gene sequence: CDR1 LGHDT, CDR2 YNNKEL (reference sequence). The CDR3 runs 14 residues. The CDR3 DNA is TGTGCCAGCGGCGATAGCGGGATTCCCTACGAGCAGTACTTC. Protein product: CASGDSGIPYEQYF.

The CDR3 DNA reads TGCAGCGTGCTACCGGGACTAGACCAAACCGGGGAGCTGTTTTTT. This encodes CSVLPGLDQTGELFF. The chain combines TRBV29-1 with TRBJ2-2; 8 bases map to TRBD2. J was trimmed by 5 bases and V by 6 bases; bases with no gene match: 11. CDR1 is SQVTM, CDR2 ANQGSEA, per germline. The CDR3 consists of 15 residues.

This clonotype was counted only a few times. The chain recombines TRBV7-9 with TRBJ2-1; no definite D call. This CDR3 contains 13 residues. Germline V gives CDR1 SEHNR, CDR2 FQNEAQ (reference sequence). V was shortened by 3 bases and J by 5 bases, with 8 bases between the two germline ends. The CDR3 bases are TGTGCCAGCAGCTTCGGCGCGAACAATGAGCAGTTCTTC. Protein product: CASSFGANNEQFF.

CDR3 region: CARSPGRRYEQYF. CDR3 in DNA: TGTGCCAGGAGCCCCGGGCGCCGCTACGAGCAGTACTTC. The J gene is TRBJ2-7, the V gene TRBV5-6; no definite D call. The V gene's germline CDR1 is SGHDT and CDR2 YYEEEE. V was shortened by 8 bases and J by 3 bases, with 15 bases between the two germline ends. This CDR3 is 13 amino acids long.

This clonotype was counted only a few times. The rearrangement links TRBV12-3 or TRBV12-4 to TRBJ2-7; possibly TRBD2 for D (6 bases). Trimming left V 0 bases short and J 3 bases short, with 9 bases between. There are 14 residues in the CDR3. The CDR3 reads CASSLAGGIYEQYF. Here the CDR3 DNA reads TGTGCCAGCAGTTTAGCGGGGGGAATCTACGAGCAGTACTTC.

In this sample, this clonotype turned up many times. The J gene is TRBJ1-1, the V gene TRBV12-3 or TRBV12-4, with a tentative D call TRBD1 (6 bases). This CDR3 comprises 13 residues. V was clipped by 7 bases and J by 7 bases, with 16 bases between them. CDR3 bases: TGTGCCAGCACCCTGCAGGGGATTAATGAAGCTTTCTTT. Amino acid sequence: CASTLQGINEAFF.

This clonotype has just a few counts. DNA of the CDR3: TGTGCCAGCAGTTCGCTCGGGTCAATTCAGTACTTC. Encoded protein: CASSSLGSIQYF. The rearrangement links TRBV6-6 to TRBJ2-4; no reliable D call. The CDR3 length is 12 residues. Germline CDR1 MNHNY, CDR2 SVGAGI (reference sequence). Trimming removed 4 bases at V and 10 bases at J, with 11 bases between.

This clonotype has just a few counts. The chain is built from TRBV6-2 or TRBV6-3 and TRBJ2-2; 10 nucleotides match TRBD2. Germline V lookup: CDR1 MNHEY, CDR2 SVGEGT. This CDR3 has 18 residues. With 7 bases clipped from V and 2 bases from J, the junction kept 13 bases outside the gene matches. The DNA of the CDR3 is TGTGCCAGCATAACTCAATGGACTAGCGGTACCAACACCGGGGAGCTGTTTTTT. Amino acids: CASITQWTSGTNTGELFF.

This sequence joins TRBV25-1 and TRBJ2-7, with D perhaps matching TRBD1 or TRBD2 (5 bases each). The germline V gene has CDR1 MGHDK and CDR2 SYGVNS. Deletions cut 3 bases from V and 4 bases from J, with 16 bases between. This CDR3 comprises 15 residues. CDR3 DNA sequence: TGTGCCAGCAGTGACACCACCCATGGGGGTTACGAGCAGTACTTC. Translated, it gives CASSDTTHGGYEQYF.

V gene TRBV11-2 combines with J gene TRBJ2-1; the D call may be TRBD1 or TRBD2 (6 bases each). V was clipped by 1 base and J by 4 bases, with 14 bases between them. The germline V gene encodes CDR1 SGHAT and CDR2 FQNNGV. The CDR3 loop spans 16 amino acids. CDR3 sequence: CASSLVGGGGYNEQFF. The CDR3 region has the DNA TGTGCCAGCAGCTTAGTTGGGGGCGGAGGGTACAATGAGCAGTTCTTC.

This sequence joins TRBV20-1 and TRBJ2-2; perhaps D is TRBD1 or TRBD2 (7 bases each). The CDR3 consists of 12 residues. Germline CDR1 and CDR2: DFQATT and SNEGSKA (reference sequence). V lost 8 bases and J lost 5, with 12 bases in between. The CDR3 bases are TGCAGTCCAGGGGGGGTGACCGGGGAGCTGTTTTTT. It encodes CSPGGVTGELFF.

The chain is built from TRBV5-5 and TRBJ2-1; the D gene could be TRBD1 or TRBD2 (5 bases each). This CDR3 spans 15 amino acids. The germline gives CDR1 SGHKS, CDR2 YYEKEE (reference sequence). The ends were cut back, 8 bases at V and 7 bases at J, with 22 bases in the middle. CDR3 DNA sequence: TGTGCCAGAAGCGTCGGGACCGACCTCGGGAATGAGCAGTTCTTC. As protein: CARSVGTDLGNEQFF.

This clonotype was seen only a few times. This chain uses TRBV4-1 with TRBJ2-7; D is unresolved. The V end was cut by 5 bases, the J end by 3 bases, with 11 bases between. There are 13 residues in the CDR3. Germline V lookup: CDR1 MGHRA, CDR2 YSYEKL. CDR3 nucleotides: TGCGCCAGCAGCAAAACCGACGGCTACGAGCAGTACTTC. It specifies CASSKTDGYEQYF.

This clonotype was seen a handful of times. The chain recombines TRBV20-1 with TRBJ2-7; unclear D gene. This CDR3 contains 13 residues. Trimming took off 5 bases at V and 2 bases at J, with 13 bases between the two ends. Germline V gives CDR1 DFQATT, CDR2 SNEGSKA (reference sequence). The CDR3 sequence is CSARPIGTYEQYF. For the CDR3, the DNA is TGCAGTGCTCGACCAATAGGAACCTACGAGCAGTACTTC.

This clonotype was observed many times. The V gene is TRBV4-1, the J gene TRBJ2-3; possibly TRBD1 for D (6 bases). The CDR3 contains 14 residues. The V end lost 5 bases, the J end lost 2 bases, and 11 bases lay between the germline ends. Germline CDR1 reads MGHRA; CDR2 reads YSYEKL. CDR3 bases: TGCGCCAGCAGCGGACAGTTCTTCACAGATACGCAGTATTTT. Translation gives CASSGQFFTDTQYF.

This clonotype was observed many times. This chain joins TRBV29-1 and TRBJ2-5, with TRBD1 identical over 7 bases. V gave up 7 bases and J gave up 4 bases; unmatched junction bases: 12. The CDR3 consists of 14 residues. Per germline, CDR1 SQVTM and CDR2 ANQGSEA. The CDR3 DNA reads as TGCAGCGCCGGCGAACAGGGGTTTGGAGAGACCCAGTACTTC. Protein: CSAGEQGFGETQYF.

The sample holds a few counts of this clonotype. The chain recombines TRBV5-1 with TRBJ2-7; 9 positions match TRBD1. The CDR3 spans 16 residues. Germline V gives CDR1 SGHRS, CDR2 YFSETQ. The trim removed 4 bases at V and 3 bases at J, leaving 11 bases unmatched. In DNA form, the CDR3 reads TGCGCCAGCAGCCCGGTGGTTCTGGGACAGGGCTACGAGCAGTACTTC. It specifies CASSPVVLGQGYEQYF. Full variable domain (remainder filled in from reference TRBV5-1 and TRBJ2-7): KAGVTQTPRYLIKTRGQQVTLSCSPISGHRSVSWYQQTPGQGLQFLFEYFSETQRNKGNFPGRFSGRQFSNSRSEMNVSTLELGDSALYLCASSPVVLGQGYEQYFGPGTRLTVT.

The chain links TRBV20-1 to TRBJ2-7; 7 nucleotides line up with TRBD1. Germline V gene sequence: CDR1 DFQATT, CDR2 SNEGSKA (reference sequence). After removal of 5 bases from V and 2 bases from J, the junction contained 15 bases not matched to a gene. The CDR3 runs 16 residues. This CDR3 reads CSAGARDRATAYEQYF. DNA of the CDR3: TGCAGTGCTGGTGCTCGTGACAGGGCAACTGCCTACGAGCAGTACTTC.